The 5 T cell receptor beta chains below all came from one sample that was sequenced in a study of shared clonotypes between healthy human individuals. Assay: immunoSEQ multiplex PCR; the TCRdb copy retains only in-frame clones and omits some. The table includes over a million clones, around 74% detected once. Sequencing input: memory CD4+ T cells sorted from blood. As for subset: CD45RA-negative fraction. The receptors derive from a man aged 18-30 years in good health.

The J gene is TRBJ1-1, the V gene TRBV18; D not resolved. This CDR3 comprises 14 residues. Trimming pared 6 bases from V and 4 bases from J, leaving 15 bases between. Germline V gene data show CDR1 as KGHSH and CDR2 as LQKENI. The CDR3 DNA is TGTGCCAGCTCGGTCCTTGTCGTTGGCACTGAAGCTTTCTTT. It yields the protein CASSVLVVGTEAFF.

The chain employs TRBV18 and TRBJ1-2; 9 positions match TRBD1. Germline lookup yields CDR1 KGHSH and CDR2 LQKENI. V dropped 4 bases and J dropped 4; count of bases not matched to a gene: 10. This CDR3 region has 16 residues. The CDR3 is CASSRNRGQIGYGYTF. For the CDR3, the DNA is TGTGCCAGCTCACGGAACAGGGGGCAGATAGGCTATGGCTACACCTTC.

The chain joins TRBV29-1 to TRBJ1-3; D gene uncertain. Germline CDR1 and CDR2: SQVTM and ANQGSEA. V lost 7 bases, J lost 0 bases, and 7 bases lay in between. The CDR3 covers 12 residues. The CDR3 coding sequence is TGCAGCGCCCAGACCTCTGGAAACACCATATATTTT. This translates into CSAQTSGNTIYF.

This clone was seen more than once but under ten times. The chain couples TRBV5-4 to TRBJ1-2; D perhaps matches TRBD1 (5 bases). The V and J ends lost 0 bases and 3 bases respectively, with 9 bases between them. The length of the CDR3 is 14 residues. The germline V gene has CDR1 SGHNT and CDR2 YYREEE (reference sequence). CDR3 bases: TGTGCCAGCAGCTTGGTCAGGGAGGACTATGGCTACACCTTC. Translated: CASSLVREDYGYTF.

This clone was recorded a few times. In DNA form, the CDR3 reads TGTGCCAGCAGCTCGGGACTCCTCGCGGCTAACTATGGCTACACCTTC. Encoded protein: CASSSGLLAANYGYTF. The chain combines TRBV11-2 with TRBJ1-2; D is possibly TRBD1 (5 bases). CDR1 and CDR2 (germline): SGHAT, FQNNGV. CDR3 length: 16 amino acids. The V end was cut by 4 bases, the J end by 0 bases, with 15 bases between.